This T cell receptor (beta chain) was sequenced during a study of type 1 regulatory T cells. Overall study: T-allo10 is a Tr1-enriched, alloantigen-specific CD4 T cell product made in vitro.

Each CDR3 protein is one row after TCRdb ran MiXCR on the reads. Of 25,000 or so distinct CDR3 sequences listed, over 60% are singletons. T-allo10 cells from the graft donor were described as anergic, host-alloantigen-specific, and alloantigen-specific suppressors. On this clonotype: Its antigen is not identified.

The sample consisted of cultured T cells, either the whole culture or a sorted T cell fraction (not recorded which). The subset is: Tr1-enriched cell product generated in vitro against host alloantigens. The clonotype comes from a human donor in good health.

The CDR3 DNA reads as TGCAGTGCTAGAGTCCAGAGCGGGGGCACCATATATTTT. Translated, it gives CSARVQSGGTIYF. The rearrangement links TRBV20-1 to TRBJ1-3; TRBD1 is a possible D gene (5 bases). Germline CDR1 and CDR2: DFQATT and SNEGSKA (reference sequence). Trimming cost V 1 base and J 9 bases, with 13 bases left between them. The CDR3 totals 13 residues.